One sample yielded the 3 T cell receptor beta chains listed below, sequenced in a study of shared clonotypes between healthy human individuals. The method was immunoSEQ multiplex PCR; TCRdb's version includes in-frame clones alone and lacks a portion of them. Of roughly 640,000 clones listed, 74% are singletons. Material: memory CD4+ T cells sorted from blood. Specified subset: CD45RA-negative fraction. All receptors derive from a woman aged 25 to 39 in good health.

The chain joins TRBV7-9 to TRBJ1-4; the D gene is possibly TRBD1 (5 bases). The V end was cut by 5 bases, the J end by 6 bases, with 10 bases between. The CDR3 has 13 residues. CDR1 is SEHNR, CDR2 FQNEAQ, per germline (reference sequence). The CDR3 region is CASSPGPDEKLFF. Written as DNA, the CDR3 is TGTGCCAGCAGCCCGGGACCGGATGAAAAACTGTTTTTT.

The gene calls are TRBV2 and TRBJ2-3; 9 positions agree with TRBD1. Germline V lookup: CDR1 SNHLY, CDR2 FYNNEI. Losses at the gene ends were 6 bases for V and 1 base for J; bases not matched to a gene: 8. The CDR3 has 16 amino acids. CDR3 protein: CASRQDRGGGTDTQYF. CDR3 nucleotide sequence: TGTGCCAGCAGGCAAGACAGGGGGGGTGGCACAGATACGCAGTATTTT.

The chain combines TRBV5-1 with TRBJ1-1; TRBD1 matches 7 bases. Germline V gene sequence: CDR1 SGHRS, CDR2 YFSETQ. J gave up 7 bases and V 2 bases, and 8 bases lay outside the gene matches. This CDR3 region has 14 residues. CDR3 in amino acids: CASSLDRAGVEAFF. In DNA form, the CDR3 reads TGCGCCAGCAGCTTAGACAGGGCGGGGGTTGAAGCTTTCTTT. Full variable domain (remainder filled in from reference TRBV5-1 and TRBJ1-1): KAGVTQTPRYLIKTRGQQVTLSCSPISGHRSVSWYQQTPGQGLQFLFEYFSETQRNKGNFPGRFSGRQFSNSRSEMNVSTLELGDSALYLCASSLDRAGVEAFFGQGTRLTVV.